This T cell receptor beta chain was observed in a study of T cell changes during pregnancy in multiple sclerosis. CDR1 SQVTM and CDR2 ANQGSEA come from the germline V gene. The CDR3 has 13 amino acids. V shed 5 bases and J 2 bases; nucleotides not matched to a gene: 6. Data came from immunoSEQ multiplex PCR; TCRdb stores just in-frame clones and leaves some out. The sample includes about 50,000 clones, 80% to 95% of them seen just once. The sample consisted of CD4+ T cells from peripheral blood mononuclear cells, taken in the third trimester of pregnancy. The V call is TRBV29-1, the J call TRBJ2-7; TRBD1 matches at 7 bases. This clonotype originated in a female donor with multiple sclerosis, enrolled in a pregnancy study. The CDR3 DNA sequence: TGCAGCGTTCAGAGACAGGGAGCCTACGAGCAGTACTTC. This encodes CSVQRQGAYEQYF.